This paragraph covers one T cell receptor (beta chain) sequence. Other DNA sequences in this specimen translate into the identical CDR3. The sample comes from a study of T cell responses to AZD1222 COVID-19 vaccine. TCRdb's copy holds only in-frame clones and misses some; the assay was immunoSEQ multiplex PCR. The profile shows about 140,000 clones, almost 95% of them singletons. V lost 0 bases and J 8 bases, leaving 7 bases between the germline ends. The germline V gene has CDR1 MNHEY and CDR2 SVGAGI. The CDR3 extends over 13 amino acids. The clonotype comes from an adult in good health. The sequencing used peripheral blood, collected on day 0 of AZD1222 vaccination. The chain has TRBV6-5 and TRBJ1-4, with D tentatively TRBD1 (6 bases). CDR3 sequence: CASSYSGAEKLFF. CDR3 DNA: TGTGCCAGCAGTTACTCGGGGGCGGAAAAACTGTTTTTT.